This is a list of T cell receptor beta chains from one sample in a study of T cells expressing NK-cell markers. TCRdb reprocessed the 5' RACE reads and stores each CDR3 protein as one record, lacking DNA. This sample's table has some 190,000 distinct CDR3 sequences. Sequencing was carried out using blood T cells: a sorted CD56 or NKG2C T cell subset, CD4+ or CD8+ T cells, or bulk PBMC T cells (not recorded which). These receptors all stem from a man aged 18-70 years in good health. CDR3s include the opening cysteine and the closing phenylalanine or tryptophan.

TRBJ1-2 TRBV11-2 CASSLGSEMRLYGYTF
TRBJ1-5 TRBV28 CASSFSFSNQPQHF
TRBJ2-5 TRBV10-3 CAISAGGGVQETQYF
TRBJ2-1 TRBV5-4 CASSLKGLGRANNEQFF
TRBJ2-7 TRBV28 CASSWGTYSYEQYF
TRBJ1-1 TRBV5-1 CASSFDRDFRTEAFF
TRBJ2-7 TRBV5-5 CASSEFRQGVYEQYF
TRBJ2-6 TRBV12-3/TRBV12-4 CASKPLSGANVLTF
TRBJ2-2 TRBV10-3 CAISEEGQGYTGELFF
TRBJ2-2 TRBV15 CATRRQGRAGELFF
TRBJ2-7 TRBV7-9 CASSPGQATHRYEQYF
TRBJ2-2 TRBV20-1 CSASPSGGTNTGELFF
TRBJ2-7 TRBV2 CASSEFYGTGEEQYF
TRBJ1-5 TRBV19 CASSIDQEKVNQPQHF
TRBJ2-7 TRBV29-1 CSVEDRGGVGPYEQYF
TRBJ2-7 TRBV19 CASSISFWGQGFSYEQYF
TRBJ2-3 TRBV3-1 CASSPAGNRRHRDTQYF
TRBJ1-1 TRBV5-4 CASSPGPGGPEAFF
TRBJ2-1 TRBV6-5 CASSYSINADEQFF
TRBJ2-1 TRBV11-1 CASSVRDPQIRMSYNEQFF
TRBJ1-1 TRBV19 CASRNTGGTEAFF
TRBJ2-3 TRBV9 CASSVGELAGIFTDTQYF
TRBJ2-2 TRBV12-3/TRBV12-4 CASSTLTAPGGVGELFF
TRBJ2-7 TRBV12-3/TRBV12-4 CASSSQGGHDEQYF
TRBJ2-7 TRBV18 CASSPVEGGYEQYF
TRBJ2-3 TRBV15 CATSRDTAGGTDTQYF
TRBJ2-1 TRBV12-3/TRBV12-4 CASSLPPGQGGREQFF
TRBJ1-1 TRBV5-1 CASSLFDTSNTEAFF
TRBJ2-3 TRBV7-2 CASSVPTSGAFTDTQYF
TRBJ1-1 TRBV27 CASRGAAGGSEAFF
TRBJ1-3 TRBV7-6 CASSLNSGNTIYF
TRBJ2-5 TRBV27 CASSLAGGGRETQYF
TRBJ2-1 TRBV6-1 CASRMTSGGAFFDEQFF
TRBJ1-2 TRBV7-9 CASSLGTRDYGYTF
TRBJ2-5 TRBV5-1 CASRDRLQETQYF
TRBJ2-7 TRBV7-8 CASTLGSYEQYF
TRBJ1-1 TRBV7-6 CASEVVSMNTEAFF
TRBJ1-2 TRBV10-3 CAISPGTVTNYGYTF
TRBJ2-7 TRBV5-6 CASSQSTGEQYF
TRBJ1-6 TRBV7-8 CASSPVFGPKITLHF
TRBJ2-1 TRBV7-8 CASADRDYNEQFF
TRBJ2-3 TRBV13 CASSLTAGLSTDTQYF
TRBJ2-5 TRBV7-9 CASSLQGLNETQYF
TRBJ1-2 TRBV6-5 CASSYSGGSGNYGYTF
TRBJ2-3 TRBV9 CASSAGQGAPDTQYF